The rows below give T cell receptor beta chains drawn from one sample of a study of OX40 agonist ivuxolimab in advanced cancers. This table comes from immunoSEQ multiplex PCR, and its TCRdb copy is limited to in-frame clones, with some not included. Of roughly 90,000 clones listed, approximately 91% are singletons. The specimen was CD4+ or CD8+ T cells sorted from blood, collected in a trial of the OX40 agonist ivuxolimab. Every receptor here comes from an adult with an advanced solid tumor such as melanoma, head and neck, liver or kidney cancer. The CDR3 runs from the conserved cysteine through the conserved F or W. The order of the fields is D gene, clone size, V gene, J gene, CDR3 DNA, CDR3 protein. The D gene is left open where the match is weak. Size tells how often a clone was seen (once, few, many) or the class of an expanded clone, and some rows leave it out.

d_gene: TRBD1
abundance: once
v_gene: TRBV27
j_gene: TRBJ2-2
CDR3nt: TGTGCCAGCAGCAACCGAATGGGACAGGTAACCGGGGAGCTGTTTTTT
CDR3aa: CASSNRMGQVTGELFF

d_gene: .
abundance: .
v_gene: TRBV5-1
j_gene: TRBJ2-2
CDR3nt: TGCGCCAGCAGCTTGGGTATTAGGTCTAACACCGGGGAGCTGTTTTTT
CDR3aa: CASSLGIRSNTGELFF

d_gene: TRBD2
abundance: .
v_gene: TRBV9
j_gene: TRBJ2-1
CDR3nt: TGTGCCAGCAGCTCTAGCGGGAGCTCCTACAATGAGCAGTTCTTC
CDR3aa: CASSSSGSSYNEQFF

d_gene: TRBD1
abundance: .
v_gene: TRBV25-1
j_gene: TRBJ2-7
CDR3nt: TGTGCCAGCAGTGACCCCCACGGGACAGTCTACGAGCAGTACTTC
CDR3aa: CASSDPHGTVYEQYF

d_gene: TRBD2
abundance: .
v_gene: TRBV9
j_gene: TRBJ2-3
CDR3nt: TGTGCCAGCAGCGTCACTAGCGGGGACACAGATACGCAGTATTTT
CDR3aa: CASSVTSGDTDTQYF

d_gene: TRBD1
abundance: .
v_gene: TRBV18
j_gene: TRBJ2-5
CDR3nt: TGTGCCAGCTCATTCTCGGACAGGGGGTCGGAGACCCAGTACTTC
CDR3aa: CASSFSDRGSETQYF

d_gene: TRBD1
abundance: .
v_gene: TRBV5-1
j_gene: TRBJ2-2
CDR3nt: TGCGCCAGCAGCCAGGGGGCGACGATCGCCGGGGAGCTGTTTTTT
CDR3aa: CASSQGATIAGELFF

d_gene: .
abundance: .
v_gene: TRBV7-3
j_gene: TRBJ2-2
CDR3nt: TGTGCCAGCAGCTTAGGGGTCGGGGGCGCAGCCGGGGAGCTGTTTTTT
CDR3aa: CASSLGVGGAAGELFF

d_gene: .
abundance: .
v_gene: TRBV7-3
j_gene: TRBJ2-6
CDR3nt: TGTGCCAGCAGCCATGGCCGGGCTGGGGCCAACGTCCTGACTTTC
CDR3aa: CASSHGRAGANVLTF

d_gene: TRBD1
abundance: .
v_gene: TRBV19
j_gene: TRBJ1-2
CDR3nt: TGTGCCAGTAGGACTCAGGGGGCGGCCGGCTACACCTTC
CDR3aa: CASRTQGAAGYTF

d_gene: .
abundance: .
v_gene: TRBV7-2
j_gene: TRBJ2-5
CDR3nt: TGTGCCAGCAGCTTTACAGGGTTCAGGGAGACCCAGTACTTC
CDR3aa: CASSFTGFRETQYF

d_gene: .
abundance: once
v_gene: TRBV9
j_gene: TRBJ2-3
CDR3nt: TGTGCCAGCAGCCCGGGACCTCACACAGATACGCAGTATTTT
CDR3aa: CASSPGPHTDTQYF

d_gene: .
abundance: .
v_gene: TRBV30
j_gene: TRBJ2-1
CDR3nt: TGTGCCTGGAGTGTACTTAGCGGAGTCTACAATGAGCAGTTCTTC
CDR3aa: CAWSVLSGVYNEQFF

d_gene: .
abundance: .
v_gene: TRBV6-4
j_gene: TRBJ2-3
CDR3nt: TGTGCCAGCAGTGACTCTATTAGCAGGACAGATACGCAGTATTTT
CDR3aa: CASSDSISRTDTQYF

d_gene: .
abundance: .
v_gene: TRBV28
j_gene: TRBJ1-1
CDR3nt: TGTGCCAGCAGTTTTCCCAGCGGAGGCCGAACTGAAGCTTTCTTT
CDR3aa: CASSFPSGGRTEAFF

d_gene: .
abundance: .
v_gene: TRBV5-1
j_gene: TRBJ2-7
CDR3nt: TGCGCCAGCAGATCCGGATACGAGCAGTACTTC
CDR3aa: CASRSGYEQYF

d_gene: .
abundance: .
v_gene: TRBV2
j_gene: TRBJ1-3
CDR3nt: TGTGCCAGCAGTCCCAGGGGCTCTGGAAACACCATATATTTT
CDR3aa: CASSPRGSGNTIYF

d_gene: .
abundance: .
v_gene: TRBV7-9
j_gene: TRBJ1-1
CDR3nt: TGTGCCAGCAGCTTAGAGGGTAACACTGAAGCTTTCTTT
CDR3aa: CASSLEGNTEAFF

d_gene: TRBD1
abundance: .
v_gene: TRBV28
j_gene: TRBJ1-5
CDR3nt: TGTGCCAGCACCCCGACAGGGGTGGTCATGTCACGCAATCAGCCCCAGCATTTT
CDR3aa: CASTPTGVVMSRNQPQHF

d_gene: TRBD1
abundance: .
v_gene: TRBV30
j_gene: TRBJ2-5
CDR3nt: TGTGCCTCGACCGGGACAGGGGGACAAGAGACCCAGTACTTC
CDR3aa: CASTGTGGQETQYF

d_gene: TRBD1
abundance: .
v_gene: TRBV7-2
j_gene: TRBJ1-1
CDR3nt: TGTGCCAGCAGCTTAAGGGGACAGGGAACTGAAGCTTTCTTT
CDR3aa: CASSLRGQGTEAFF

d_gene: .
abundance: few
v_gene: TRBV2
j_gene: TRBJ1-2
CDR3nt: TGTGCCAGCAGGGGGGAAGTTCATGGCTACACCTTC
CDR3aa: CASRGEVHGYTF

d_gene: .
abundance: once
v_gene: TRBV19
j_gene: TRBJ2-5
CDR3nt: TGTGCCAGTAAAGCCAAAGAAGCGGGCAAAGAGACCCAGTACTTC
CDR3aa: CASKAKEAGKETQYF

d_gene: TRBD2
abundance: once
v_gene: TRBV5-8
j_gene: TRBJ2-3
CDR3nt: TGTGCCAGCGGTCTCCCCCCTCGGACTAGCGGGAGTTGGGGTACGCAGTATTTT
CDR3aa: CASGLPPRTSGSWGTQYF

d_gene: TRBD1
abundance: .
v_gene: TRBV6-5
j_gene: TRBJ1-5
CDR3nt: TGTGCCAGCAGTTCGGGACAGGGGAACAATCAGCCCCAGCATTTT
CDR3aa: CASSSGQGNNQPQHF

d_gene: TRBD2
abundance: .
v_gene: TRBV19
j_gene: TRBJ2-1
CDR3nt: TGTGCCAGTAGGAGACTAGCGACTACCTACAATGAGCAGTTCTTC
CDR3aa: CASRRLATTYNEQFF

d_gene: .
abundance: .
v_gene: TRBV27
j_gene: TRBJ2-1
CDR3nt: TGTGCCAGCAGTTTATACGGTCGGAGCTCCTACAATGAGCAGTTCTTC
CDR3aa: CASSLYGRSSYNEQFF

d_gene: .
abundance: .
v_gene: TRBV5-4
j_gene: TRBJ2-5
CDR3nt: TGTGCCAGCAGCTTGGGGATGGGCGGAGGGCAAGAGACCCAGTACTTC
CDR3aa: CASSLGMGGGQETQYF

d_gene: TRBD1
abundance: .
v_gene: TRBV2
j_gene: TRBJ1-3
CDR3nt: TGTGCCAGCAGTGTTGGGACAGGGACGGGAAACACCATATATTTT
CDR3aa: CASSVGTGTGNTIYF

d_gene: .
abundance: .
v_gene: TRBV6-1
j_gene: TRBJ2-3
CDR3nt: TGTGCCAGCAGTGCTCAAGAGCCAGATACGCAGTATTTT
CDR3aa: CASSAQEPDTQYF

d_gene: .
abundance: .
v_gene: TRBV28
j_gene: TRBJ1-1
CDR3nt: TGTGCCAGCAGTCAAGAGACAGGTAGAAAAGCTTTCTTT
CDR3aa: CASSQETGRKAFF

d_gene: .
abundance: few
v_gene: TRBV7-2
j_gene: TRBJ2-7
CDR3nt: TGTGCCAGCAGCCCCTCGGGCAGGGGGGGAGAGCAGTACTTC
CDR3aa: CASSPSGRGGEQYF

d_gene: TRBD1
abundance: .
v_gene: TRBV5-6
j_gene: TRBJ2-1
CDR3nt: TGTGCCAGCAGCTCTCCGAGGGACAGGGTTCGTAATGAGCAGTTCTTC
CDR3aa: CASSSPRDRVRNEQFF

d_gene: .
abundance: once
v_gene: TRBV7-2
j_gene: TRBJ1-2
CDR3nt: TGTGCCAGCAGCCCCGGGGACGGCGACTATGGCTACACCTTC
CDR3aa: CASSPGDGDYGYTF

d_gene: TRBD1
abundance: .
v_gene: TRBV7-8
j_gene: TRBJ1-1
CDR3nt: TGTGCCAGCAGCTCGAGCTTACAGGGGGCCTTGAACACTGAAGCTTTCTTT
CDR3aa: CASSSSLQGALNTEAFF

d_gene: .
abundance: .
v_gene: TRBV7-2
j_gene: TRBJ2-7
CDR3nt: TGTGCCAGCAGCTTACACCGGGGGTCAACCTACGAGCAGTACTTC
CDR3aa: CASSLHRGSTYEQYF

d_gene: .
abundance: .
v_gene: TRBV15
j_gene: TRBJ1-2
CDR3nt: TGTGCCACCAGCAGAGAGGGAGACTATGGCTACACCTTC
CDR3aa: CATSREGDYGYTF

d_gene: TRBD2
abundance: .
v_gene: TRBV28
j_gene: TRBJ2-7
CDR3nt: TGTGCCAGCAGTTTATACGCCCGTGGGATAGCGGGAGGGGGAGAGCAGTACTTC
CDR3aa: CASSLYARGIAGGGEQYF

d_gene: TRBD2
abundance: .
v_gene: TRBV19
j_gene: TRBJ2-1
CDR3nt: TGTGCCAGTAGTATTAGATTAGCGGGAGGGCATTACAATGAGCAGTTCTTC
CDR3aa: CASSIRLAGGHYNEQFF

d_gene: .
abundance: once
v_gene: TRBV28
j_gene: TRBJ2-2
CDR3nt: TGTGCCAGCAGTGAACTTGGGGAGCTGTTTTTT
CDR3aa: CASSELGELFF

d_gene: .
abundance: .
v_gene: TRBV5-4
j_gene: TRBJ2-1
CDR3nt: TGTGCCAGCAGCACCGACAGGATGTACAATGAGCAGTTCTTC
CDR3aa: CASSTDRMYNEQFF

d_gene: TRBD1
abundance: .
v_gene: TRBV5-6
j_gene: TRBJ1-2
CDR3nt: TGTGCCAGCAGCTGGGACAGAGAAGGCTACACCTTC
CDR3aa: CASSWDREGYTF

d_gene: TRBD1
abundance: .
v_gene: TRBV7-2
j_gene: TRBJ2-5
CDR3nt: TGTGCCAGCAGCTTAGGACAGGGAGTTGGGACCCAGTACTTC
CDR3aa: CASSLGQGVGTQYF

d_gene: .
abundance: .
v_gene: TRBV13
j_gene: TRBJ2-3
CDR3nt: TGTGCCAGCAGCTCCCGGAGAGCCCTCACAGATACGCAGTATTTT
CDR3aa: CASSSRRALTDTQYF

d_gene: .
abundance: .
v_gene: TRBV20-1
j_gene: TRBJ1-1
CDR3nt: TGCAGTGCGCGGAAAAACACTGAAGCTTTCTTT
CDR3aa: CSARKNTEAFF